The present entry profiles one T cell receptor (beta chain) with its context. Original methodology: Counts of nucleated cells, estimated from reference gene primer amplification, were obtained. Assay: immunoSEQ multiplex PCR; the TCRdb copy retains only in-frame clones and omits some. That table furnishes V, J and clone size, whereas the DNA furnished D and trimming. The table shows approximately 110,000 clones, with roughly 88% occurring only once. These data come from a study of blood T cell repertoires in COVID-19. The receptor comes from a woman in her fifties or sixties with active or convalescent COVID-19. The sequencing input was peripheral blood.

CDR3 bases: TGTGCCAGTAGCGCGGCAGGGTTTAATGAAAAACTGTTTTTT. Amino acid sequence: CASSAAGFNEKLFF. The chain uses TRBV19 and TRBJ1-4, with D maybe TRBD1 (5 bases). This CDR3 comprises 14 residues. Germline V gives CDR1 LNHDA, CDR2 SQIVND (reference sequence). V was pared by 6 bases and J by 4 bases, with 12 bases between.